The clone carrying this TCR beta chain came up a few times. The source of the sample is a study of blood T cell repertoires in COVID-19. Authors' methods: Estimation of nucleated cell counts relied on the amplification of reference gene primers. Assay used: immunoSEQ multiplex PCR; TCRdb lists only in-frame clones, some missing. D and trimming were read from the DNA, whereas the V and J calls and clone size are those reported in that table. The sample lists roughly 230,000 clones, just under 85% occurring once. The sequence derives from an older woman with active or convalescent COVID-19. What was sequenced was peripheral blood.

In DNA form, the CDR3 reads TGTGCTAGTGGTTTGGCGGGACAGTACGAGCAGTACGTC. This sequence encodes CASGLAGQYEQYV. The chain carries TRBV12-5 and TRBJ2-7, with TRBD1 identical over 7 bases. Germline CDR1 LGHNT, CDR2 FRNRAP. The V gene end was trimmed by 1 base and the J gene end by 4 bases; junction bases not matched to a gene: 1. CDR3 size: 13 residues.